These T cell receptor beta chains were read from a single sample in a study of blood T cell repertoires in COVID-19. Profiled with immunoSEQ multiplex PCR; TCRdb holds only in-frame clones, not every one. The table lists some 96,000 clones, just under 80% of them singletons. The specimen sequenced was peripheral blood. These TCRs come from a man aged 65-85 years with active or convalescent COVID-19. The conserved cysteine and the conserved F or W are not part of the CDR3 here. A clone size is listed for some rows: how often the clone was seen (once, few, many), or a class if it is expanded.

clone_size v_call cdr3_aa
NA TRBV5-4 ASSLDGQVGYT
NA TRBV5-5 ASNSDGRRQF
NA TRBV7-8 ASSLAPGQGGETQY
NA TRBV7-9 ASSLTLTGGNSPLH
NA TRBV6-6 ASTHQDSNTPLH
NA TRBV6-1 ASSETIDRQETQY
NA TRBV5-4 ASSTQQGNYGYT
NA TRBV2 ASSRSTYEQY
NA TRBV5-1 ASGRDGPNTEAF
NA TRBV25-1 ASSEMRDTWGYT
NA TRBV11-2 ASSPRNEQF
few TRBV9 ASSWDRGNYGYT
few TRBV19 ASTFDTGELF
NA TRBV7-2 ASSLASPEAF
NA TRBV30 AWRERAKNIQY
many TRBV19 ASSWTAGRNEQF
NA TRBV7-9 ASSPTGINEQY
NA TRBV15 ATSRDRQSLYEQY
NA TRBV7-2 ASSLTIGGIYGYT
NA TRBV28 ASRPGTLKNEQF
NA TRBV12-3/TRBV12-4 ASRGGSDTQY
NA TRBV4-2 ASSQGAGLIDGRAF
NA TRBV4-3 ASSQGQTGGLGETQY
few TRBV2 ASSAGWNTEAF
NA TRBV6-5 ASGQGRNQPQH
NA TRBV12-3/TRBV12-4 ASRTGGNTEAF
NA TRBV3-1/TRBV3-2 ASSSTAPSTDTQY
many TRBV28 ASNPARRGEKLF
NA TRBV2 ASSVQGANYGYT
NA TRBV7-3 ASSQLAATGELF
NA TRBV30 AWSVEPRGYGYT
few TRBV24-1 ATSKTGTWNTGELF
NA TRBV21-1 ASSGPDWANYGYT
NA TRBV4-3 ASSQEASGAGGSYEQY
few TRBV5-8 ASSSTLTAVATNEKLF
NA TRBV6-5 ASRTGMNTEAF
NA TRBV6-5 ASSYLAEETQY
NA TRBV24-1 ATSGPVRNEQF
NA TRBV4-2 ASRLGKGLAGNSYNEQF
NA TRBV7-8 ASRQTETGRGTNEKLF
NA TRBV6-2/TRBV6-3 ASSYSDSNEQF
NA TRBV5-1 ASSSRQGGGTEAF
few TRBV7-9 ASSSALVSTGELF
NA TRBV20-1 SASNPLADTQY
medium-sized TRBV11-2 ASSYTGSYGYT
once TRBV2 ASKGETGLEQY
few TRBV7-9 ASSLEGSTDTQY
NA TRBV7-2 ASSLAGQIYEQY